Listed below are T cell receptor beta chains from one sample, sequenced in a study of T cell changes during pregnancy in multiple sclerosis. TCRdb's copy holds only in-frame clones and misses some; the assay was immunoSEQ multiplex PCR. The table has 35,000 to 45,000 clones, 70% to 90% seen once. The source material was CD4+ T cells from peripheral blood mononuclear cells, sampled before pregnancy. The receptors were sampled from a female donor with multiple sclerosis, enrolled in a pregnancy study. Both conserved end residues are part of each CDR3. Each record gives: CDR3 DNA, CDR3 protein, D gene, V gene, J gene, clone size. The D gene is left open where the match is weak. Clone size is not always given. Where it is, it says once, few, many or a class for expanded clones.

TGTGCCAGCAGTGAGGTGGGGCCTGGGCAGTTCTTC,CASSEVGPGQFF,.,TRBV2,TRBJ2-1,.
TGTGCCAGCAGTTACGGACGGACTTCCCTCACCGGGGAGCTGTTTTTT,CASSYGRTSLTGELFF,.,TRBV6-5,TRBJ2-2,once
TGTGCCAGCAGTCTACCCATTGAGGCTGCCTACAATGAGCAGTTCTTC,CASSLPIEAAYNEQFF,.,TRBV2,TRBJ2-1,few
TGTGCCTGGAGTCGGTTAGTAGTCCCTGAGCAGTTCTTC,CAWSRLVVPEQFF,.,TRBV30,TRBJ2-1,once
TGTGCCAGCAGCCGGACAGAGATCGGCGAGCAGTACTTC,CASSRTEIGEQYF,.,TRBV7-9,TRBJ2-7,.
TGCGCCAGCAGCTTACTGGCAGGTGGTGATTCACCCCTCCACTTT,CASSLLAGGDSPLHF,.,TRBV5-1,TRBJ1-6,.
TGTGCCAGCAGCCTCAGCGGGGGCTCCAGAGGGGAGACCCAGTACTTC,CASSLSGGSRGETQYF,TRBD2,TRBV14,TRBJ2-5,.
TGTGCCAGCAGAAATACAGGGGGCCGATCCTACGAGCAGTACTTC,CASRNTGGRSYEQYF,TRBD1,TRBV6-5,TRBJ2-7,.
TGTGCCAGCAGTTTACACAGGGGGCCGTACGGCTACACCTTC,CASSLHRGPYGYTF,TRBD1,TRBV27,TRBJ1-2,.
TGTGCCTGGAGTCCCACAGGGATAGGGGGCTACACCTTC,CAWSPTGIGGYTF,.,TRBV30,TRBJ1-2,.
TGTGCCAGCAGCTCACTAGCGGCCAACTCCTACGAGCAGTACTTC,CASSSLAANSYEQYF,TRBD2,TRBV28,TRBJ2-7,medium-sized
TGCGCCAGCAGCCAAGCTCCAGGAAAACAGGGGAACACTGAAGCTTTCTTT,CASSQAPGKQGNTEAFF,.,TRBV4-3,TRBJ1-1,.
TGCGCCAGCAGCTTGGAGGGACGGGGGGACACTGAAGCTTTCTTT,CASSLEGRGDTEAFF,.,TRBV5-1,TRBJ1-1,once
TGTGCCAGCAGCTCAGTGCAGCGGGGGGGCTACAATGAGCAGTTCTTC,CASSSVQRGGYNEQFF,TRBD2,TRBV7-6,TRBJ2-1,once
TGCGCCAGCAGCCAAGTGACAGGGGCGGAGACCCAGTACTTC,CASSQVTGAETQYF,TRBD1,TRBV4-1,TRBJ2-5,.
TGTGCCAGCAGTGGGAGGGGCGGGATGGATCAGCCCCAGCATTTT,CASSGRGGMDQPQHF,.,TRBV2,TRBJ1-5,once
TGCGCCAGCAGCCAAGGTGGATGGGGGCCCTTGGATAACGGGGAGCTGTTTTTT,CASSQGGWGPLDNGELFF,.,TRBV4-1,TRBJ2-2,.
TGTGCCAGCAGCGCCGGAGTCGGGGGGCTGAACTATGGCTACACCTTC,CASSAGVGGLNYGYTF,.,TRBV9,TRBJ1-2,.
TGTGCCAGCAGTGGTCGATGGTCTCTAGCGGGGGGGACCTACGAGCAGTACTTC,CASSGRWSLAGGTYEQYF,TRBD2,TRBV6-1,TRBJ2-7,.
TGTGCCAGCAGCTTAAAAGGGAGGGATAATTCACCCCTCCACTTT,CASSLKGRDNSPLHF,.,TRBV7-9,TRBJ1-6,.
TGTGCCAGCAGCTTAAAGGTTGCGGGTAGCGGGGCCCGCTCTGGGGCCAACGTCCTGACTTTC,CASSLKVAGSGARSGANVLTF,TRBD2,TRBV7-3,TRBJ2-6,.
TGCAGCGTGGAAAGACAGGGCGGGGAGACCCAGTACTTC,CSVERQGGETQYF,TRBD1,TRBV29-1,TRBJ2-5,.
TGCGCCAGCACACTCCGGGACAGGGGCGAGCAGTACTTC,CASTLRDRGEQYF,TRBD1,TRBV5-1,TRBJ2-7,.
TGTGCCTGGTCTCTTACGGTATGGGATACGCAGTATTTT,CAWSLTVWDTQYF,.,TRBV30,TRBJ2-3,.
TGTGCCAGCAGCTTCCCAAACAAGAACACTGAAGCTTTCTTT,CASSFPNKNTEAFF,.,TRBV7-9,TRBJ1-1,.
TGCGCCAGCAGCTTCGATACAGGAATTGGGCGAAAGCAGTTCTTC,CASSFDTGIGRKQFF,.,TRBV5-1,TRBJ2-1,.
TGTGCCAGTAGTATAGGGGACTACTATAGCAATCAGCCCCAGCATTTT,CASSIGDYYSNQPQHF,.,TRBV19,TRBJ1-5,few
TGTGCCAGCAGCTCTCAATTATACAGTTACTCTGGGGCCAACGTCCTGACTTTC,CASSSQLYSYSGANVLTF,.,TRBV7-9,TRBJ2-6,.
TGTGCCAGTAGTGAACAGCGAGGGACTGAAGCTTTCTTT,CASSEQRGTEAFF,.,TRBV19,TRBJ1-1,.
TGTGCCAGCTCACCAATAAGCACAGATACGCAGTATTTT,CASSPISTDTQYF,.,TRBV18,TRBJ2-3,.
TGTGCCAGCAGCTTGCCAGGGGGCTACAATGAGCAGTTCTTC,CASSLPGGYNEQFF,TRBD1,TRBV7-9,TRBJ2-1,.
TGTGCCAGCAGCCCCCTAGACCGGCGGGGCTCCTACGAGCAGTACTTC,CASSPLDRRGSYEQYF,.,TRBV11-2,TRBJ2-7,.
TGTGCCAGCAGCTCGGACAGGGGGCGATTCTATAATTCACCCCTCCACTTT,CASSSDRGRFYNSPLHF,TRBD1,TRBV5-6,TRBJ1-6,.
TGCGCCAGCAGCCAAGCGAGCGCGGGGGCCCTCTACAATGAGCAGTTCTTC,CASSQASAGALYNEQFF,.,TRBV4-3,TRBJ2-1,.
TGTGCCAGCAGCTTCCGTAGCGGGGGCGGGGAGCTGTTTTTT,CASSFRSGGGELFF,TRBD2,TRBV7-3,TRBJ2-2,.
TGCGCCAGCTCGGGACAGGGGACGGGCACTGAAGCTTTCTTT,CASSGQGTGTEAFF,TRBD1,TRBV23-1,TRBJ1-1,once
TGCGCCAGTGCCGGGGGGGGGCGAGAGACCCAGTACTTC,CASAGGGRETQYF,TRBD2,TRBV5-1,TRBJ2-5,.
TGCGCCAGCAGCCCCCCTGGGAGGGTAAACACCGGGGAGCTGTTTTTT,CASSPPGRVNTGELFF,TRBD2,TRBV5-1,TRBJ2-2,.
TGTGCCAGCTCACCTAGGGACAGGGTCGGTACTGGGGCCAACGTCCTGACTTTC,CASSPRDRVGTGANVLTF,TRBD1,TRBV18,TRBJ2-6,.
TGTGCCAGCAGTGAAGCGGGGACAGGCGACTATGGCTACACCTTC,CASSEAGTGDYGYTF,TRBD1,TRBV6-1,TRBJ1-2,.
TGTGCCAGCAGCAGGGACACAGCTAACTATGGCTACACCTTC,CASSRDTANYGYTF,.,TRBV5-4,TRBJ1-2,.
TGTGCTAGCAGCCCACAACTAGCTACAAAGCAGTTCTTC,CASSPQLATKQFF,.,TRBV7-7,TRBJ2-1,.